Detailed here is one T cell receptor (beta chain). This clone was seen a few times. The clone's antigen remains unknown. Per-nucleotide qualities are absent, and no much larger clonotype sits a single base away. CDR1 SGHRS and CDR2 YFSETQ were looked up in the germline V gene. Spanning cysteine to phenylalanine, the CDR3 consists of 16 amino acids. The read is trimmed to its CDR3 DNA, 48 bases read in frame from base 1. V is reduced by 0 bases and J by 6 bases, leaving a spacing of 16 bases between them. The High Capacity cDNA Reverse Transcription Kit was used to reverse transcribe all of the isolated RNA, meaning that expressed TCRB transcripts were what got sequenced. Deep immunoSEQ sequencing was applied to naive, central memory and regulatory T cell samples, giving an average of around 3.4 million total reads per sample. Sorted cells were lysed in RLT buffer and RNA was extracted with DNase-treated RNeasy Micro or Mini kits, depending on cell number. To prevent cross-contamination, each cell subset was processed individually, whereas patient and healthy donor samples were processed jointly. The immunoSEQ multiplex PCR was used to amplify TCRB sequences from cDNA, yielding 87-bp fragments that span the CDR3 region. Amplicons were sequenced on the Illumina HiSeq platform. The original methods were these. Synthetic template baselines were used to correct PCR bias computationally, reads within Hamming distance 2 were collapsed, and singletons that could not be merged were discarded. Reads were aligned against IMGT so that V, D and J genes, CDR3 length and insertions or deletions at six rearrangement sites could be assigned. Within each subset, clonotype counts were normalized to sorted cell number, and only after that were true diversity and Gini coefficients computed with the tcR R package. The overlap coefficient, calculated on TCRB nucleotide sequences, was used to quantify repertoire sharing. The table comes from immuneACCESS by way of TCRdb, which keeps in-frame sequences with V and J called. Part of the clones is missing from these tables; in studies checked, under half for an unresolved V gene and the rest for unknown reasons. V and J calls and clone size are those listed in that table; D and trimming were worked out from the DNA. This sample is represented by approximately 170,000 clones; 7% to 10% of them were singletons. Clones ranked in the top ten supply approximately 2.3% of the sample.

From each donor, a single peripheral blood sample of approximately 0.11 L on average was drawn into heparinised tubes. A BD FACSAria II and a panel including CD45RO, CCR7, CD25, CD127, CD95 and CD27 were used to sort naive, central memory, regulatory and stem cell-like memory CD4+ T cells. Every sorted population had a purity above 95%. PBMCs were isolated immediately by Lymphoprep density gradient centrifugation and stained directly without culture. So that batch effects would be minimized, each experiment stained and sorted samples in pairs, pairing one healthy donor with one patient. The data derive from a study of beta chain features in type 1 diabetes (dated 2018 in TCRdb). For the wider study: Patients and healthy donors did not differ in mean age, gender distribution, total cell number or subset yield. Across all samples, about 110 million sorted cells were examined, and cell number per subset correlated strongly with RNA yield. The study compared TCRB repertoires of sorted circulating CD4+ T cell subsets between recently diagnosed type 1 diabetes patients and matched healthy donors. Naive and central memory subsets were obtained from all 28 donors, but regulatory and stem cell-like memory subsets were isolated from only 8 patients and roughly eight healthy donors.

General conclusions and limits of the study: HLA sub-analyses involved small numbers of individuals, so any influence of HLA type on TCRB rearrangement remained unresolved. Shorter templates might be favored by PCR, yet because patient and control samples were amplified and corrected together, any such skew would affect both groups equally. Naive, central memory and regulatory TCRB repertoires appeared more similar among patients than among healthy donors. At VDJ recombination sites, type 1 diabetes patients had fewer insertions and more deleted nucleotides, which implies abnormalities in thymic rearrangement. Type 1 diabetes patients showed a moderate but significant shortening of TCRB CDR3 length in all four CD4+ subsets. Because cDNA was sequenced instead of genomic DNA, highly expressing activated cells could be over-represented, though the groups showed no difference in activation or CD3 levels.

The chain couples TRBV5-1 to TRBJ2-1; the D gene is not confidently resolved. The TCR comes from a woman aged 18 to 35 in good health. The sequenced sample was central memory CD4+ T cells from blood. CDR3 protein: CASSLGPSSGSNEQFF. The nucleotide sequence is TGCGCCAGCAGCTTGGGTCCGTCTAGTGGTAGCAATGAGCAGTTCTTC.